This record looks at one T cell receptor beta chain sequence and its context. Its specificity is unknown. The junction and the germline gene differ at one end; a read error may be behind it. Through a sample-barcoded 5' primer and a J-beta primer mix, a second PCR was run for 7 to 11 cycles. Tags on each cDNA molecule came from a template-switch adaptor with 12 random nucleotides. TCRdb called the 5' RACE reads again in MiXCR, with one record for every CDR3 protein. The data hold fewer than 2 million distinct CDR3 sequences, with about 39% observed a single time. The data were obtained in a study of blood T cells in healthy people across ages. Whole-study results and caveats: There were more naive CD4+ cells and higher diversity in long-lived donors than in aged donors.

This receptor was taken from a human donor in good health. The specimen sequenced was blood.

CDR3: CAISDGRGRSLAKTIQYF. CDR3 DNA sequence: TGTGCCATCAGTGATGGACGGGGAAGGAGCCTAGCCAAAACCATTCAGTACTTC. The genes are TRBV10-3 and TRBJ2-4, with D tentatively TRBD2 (5 bases). This CDR3 has 18 residues. The germline V gene encodes CDR1 ENHRY and CDR2 SYGVKD.